The 6 T cell receptor beta chains below were found in one sample sequenced in a study of T cells after yellow fever vaccination. One entry per CDR3 protein, called by TCRdb with MiXCR from the 5' RACE reads. The data contain 350,000 or so distinct CDR3 sequences, 7% to 10% of them singletons. Sequenced here: PBMCs, sampled 45 days after the first yellow fever vaccination. These TCRs come from a man aged 18 to 35 who received the YFV17D yellow fever vaccine.

The chain carries TRBV24-1 and TRBJ2-5; D is uncertain. Looked up from germline, CDR1 is KGHDR and CDR2 is SFDVKD. Trimming took 1 base from V and 1 from J, leaving 9 bases between them. The CDR3 loop spans 15 amino acids. The CDR3 loop is CATSDFSVGQETQYF. The CDR3 DNA reads as TGTGCCACCAGTGATTTCTCCGTCGGCCAAGAGACCCAGTACTTC.

This clonotype was seen a few times. The J gene is TRBJ1-1, the V gene TRBV6-5; no clear D. V was cut by 6 bases and J by 0 bases, with 11 bases left in between. The CDR3 sequence is 14 residues long. The germline V gene has CDR1 MNHEY and CDR2 SVGAGI. The CDR3 spells CASSYRVLNTEAFF. CDR3 nucleotides: TGTGCCAGCAGCTATAGGGTATTGAACACTGAAGCTTTCTTT.

This clonotype was counted a few times. The chain uses TRBV12-3 or TRBV12-4 and TRBJ2-3; 9 positions match TRBD2. J gave up 0 bases and V 6 bases, and 7 bases lay outside the gene matches. The CDR3 consists of 16 residues. Here the CDR3 reads CASSSQGLASTDTQYF. In DNA form, the CDR3 reads TGTGCCAGCAGCTCCCAGGGACTAGCTAGCACAGATACGCAGTATTTT.

V is TRBV5-4 and J is TRBJ2-7; D is ambiguous. V gave up 3 bases and J gave up 3 bases, with 19 bases separating them. The length of the CDR3 is 16 residues. Germline lookup yields CDR1 SGHNT and CDR2 YYREEE (reference sequence). The DNA of the CDR3 is TGTGCCAGCAGCTCAAGAAAGGGTGTTTACTTCTACGAGCAGTACTTC. This codes for CASSSRKGVYFYEQYF.

This clonotype has a handful of counts. The chain carries TRBV20-1 and TRBJ2-5; TRBD2 agrees at 7 bases. V was clipped by 3 bases and J by 7 bases; unmatched bases: 8. The germline CDR1 and CDR2 sequences are DFQATT and SNEGSKA (reference sequence). The CDR3 totals 13 residues. CDR3: CSASRTSLPTQYF. The DNA for the CDR3 is TGCAGTGCTAGTAGGACTAGTCTGCCGACCCAGTACTTC.

This clonotype was counted once. The V call is TRBV4-1, the J call TRBJ1-1, with a tentative D call TRBD1 (6 bases). CDR1 and CDR2 (germline): MGHRA, YSYEKL. V was trimmed by 2 bases and J by 0 bases, leaving 13 bases between them. The CDR3 covers 16 residues. CDR3: CASSQRGAAMNTEAFF. Here the CDR3 DNA reads TGCGCCAGCAGCCAAAGGGGGGCAGCGATGAACACTGAAGCTTTCTTT.